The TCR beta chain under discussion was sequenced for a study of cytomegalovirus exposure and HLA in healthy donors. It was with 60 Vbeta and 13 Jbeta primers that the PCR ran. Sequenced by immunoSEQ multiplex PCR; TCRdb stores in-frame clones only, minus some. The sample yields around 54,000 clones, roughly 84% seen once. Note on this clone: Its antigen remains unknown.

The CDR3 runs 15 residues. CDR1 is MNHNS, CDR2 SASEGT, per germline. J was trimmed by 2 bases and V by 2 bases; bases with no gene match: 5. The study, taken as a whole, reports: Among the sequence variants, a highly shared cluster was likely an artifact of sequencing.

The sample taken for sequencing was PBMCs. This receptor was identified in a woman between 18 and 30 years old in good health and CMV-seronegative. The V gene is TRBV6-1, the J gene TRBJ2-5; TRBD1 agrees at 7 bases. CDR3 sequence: CASSEIGGSQETQYF. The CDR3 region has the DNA TGTGCCAGCAGTGAAATAGGGGGCTCTCAAGAGACCCAGTACTTC.